These 9 T cell receptor beta chains were all obtained from the same sample, sequenced in a study of blood T cell repertoires in COVID-19. TCRdb keeps only in-frame clones here, not all; method: immunoSEQ multiplex PCR. The data contain 35,000 to 50,000 clones, more than 85% of them singletons. The material sequenced was peripheral blood. The receptors shown here come from a man aged 45-60 years with active COVID-19.

This rearrangement joins TRBV9 to TRBJ2-3; 9 bases fit TRBD2. V lost 3 bases and J lost 6; bases outside the gene matches: 8. The length of the CDR3 is 15 residues. CDR1 is SGDLS and CDR2 is YYNGEE in the germline V gene. CDR3 DNA: TGTGCCAGCAGCGGAGCGGGAGGAACGTTGGATACGCAGTATTTT. Residues: CASSGAGGTLDTQYF.

This sequence joins TRBV11-2 and TRBJ1-2; 8 bases align to TRBD1. The CDR3 is 15 amino acids. J was trimmed by 4 bases and V by 4 bases; bases with no gene match: 8. The V gene's germline CDR1 is SGHAT and CDR2 FQNNGV. The chain's CDR3 is CASSSGTGAGYGYTF. The CDR3 DNA reads TGTGCCAGCAGCTCAGGGACAGGCGCCGGCTATGGCTACACCTTC.

This clone was found once. V gene TRBV5-4 combines with J gene TRBJ1-6; tentative D call: TRBD1 (5 bases). The CDR3 loop spans 18 amino acids. Trimming shortened V by 0 bases and J by 0 bases, and 13 bases separated the two germline ends. Germline CDR1 reads SGHNT; CDR2 reads YYREEE (reference sequence). The CDR3 DNA sequence: TGTGCCAGCAGCTTGGGGGACTCTCGAAGCTCCTATAATTCACCCCTCCACTTT. Translated: CASSLGDSRSSYNSPLHF.

V usage is TRBV5-5 and J usage is TRBJ2-3, with a weak D call TRBD2 (6 bases). The CDR3 runs 18 residues. Germline-derived CDR1 and CDR2 are SGHKS and YYEKEE (reference sequence). With 0 bases removed from V and 0 bases from J, the gap between germline ends came to 17 bases. CDR3 region: CASSLDYRRDFSTDTQYF. In nucleotides, the CDR3 is TGTGCCAGCAGCTTGGATTATAGGAGGGATTTTAGCACAGATACGCAGTATTTT.

This rearrangement joins TRBV5-4 to TRBJ2-3; the match to TRBD2 covers 9 bases. With 0 bases clipped from V and 4 bases from J, the junction kept 6 bases outside the gene matches. This CDR3 spans 16 amino acids. Germline values: CDR1 SGHNT, CDR2 YYREEE (reference sequence). As DNA, the CDR3 is TGTGCCAGCAGCTTGGGGGTAGCGGGAGTCGCAGATACGCAGTATTTT. Translated: CASSLGVAGVADTQYF. The whole variable domain, remainder taken from reference TRBV5-4 and TRBJ2-3, is ETGVTQSPTHLIKTRGQQVTLRCSSQSGHNTVSWYQQALGQGPQFIFQYYREEENGRGNFPPRFSGLQFPNYSSELNVNALELDDSALYLCASSLGVAGVADTQYFGPGTRLTVL.

The V call is TRBV7-9, the J call TRBJ1-1, with TRBD1 matching over 8 bases. The CDR3 covers 17 residues. V was pared by 5 bases and J by 0 bases, with 11 bases of the junction left unmatched. Germline V gene lookup returns CDR1 SEHNR and CDR2 FQNEAQ (reference sequence). CDR3 bases: TGTGCCAGCAGCGGACGACAGGGGAGCCCTATGAACACTGAAGCTTTCTTT. Encoded protein: CASSGRQGSPMNTEAFF. Supplemented by reference TRBV7-9 and TRBJ1-1, the full variable domain reads DTGVSQNPRHKITKRGQNVTFRCDPISEHNRLYWYRQTLGQGPEFLTYFQNEAQLEKSRLLSDRFSAERPKGSFSTLEIQRTEQGDSAMYLCASSGRQGSPMNTEAFFGQGTRLTVV.

The CDR3 region has the DNA TGCAGTGCTAGTTCCTCTAGCGGGGTCCCGGATGAGCAGTTCTTC. This codes for CSASSSSGVPDEQFF. The V and J genes are TRBV20-1 and TRBJ2-1, with 9 bases that match TRBD2. Germline loops: CDR1 DFQATT, CDR2 SNEGSKA (reference sequence). The CDR3 consists of 15 residues. With 3 bases clipped from V and 8 bases from J, the junction kept 11 bases outside the gene matches.

This clone was recorded once. The chain couples TRBV19 to TRBJ1-1; D not certain. The germline V gene encodes CDR1 LNHDA and CDR2 SQIVND (reference sequence). Trimming took off 3 bases at V and 0 bases at J, with 8 bases between the two ends. The CDR3 is 14 amino acids. CDR3 in amino acids: CASSIAGLNTEAFF. As DNA, the CDR3 is TGTGCCAGTAGTATTGCCGGGTTGAACACTGAAGCTTTCTTT.

This clone was found once. The chain couples TRBV10-3 to TRBJ1-1; 10 bases line up with TRBD1. CDR1 is ENHRY and CDR2 is SYGVKD in the germline V gene. V shed 4 bases, J shed 4 bases, and the junction held 3 bases outside the gene matches. The CDR3 sequence is 14 residues long. The CDR3 is CAISGRDRGTEAFF. The CDR3 nucleotides are TGTGCCATCAGTGGCCGGGACAGGGGCACTGAAGCTTTCTTT.